The 7 T cell receptor beta chains listed next were all sequenced from one sample in a study of T cell responses to AZD1222 COVID-19 vaccine. Assay: immunoSEQ multiplex PCR; the TCRdb copy retains only in-frame clones and omits some. The repertoire includes around 130,000 clones, roughly nine tenths of them detected once, and approximately 2.5% sits in the top ten. The material was peripheral blood, obtained on day 0 of AZD1222 vaccination. These receptors originate from an adult in good health.

The chain joins TRBV3-1 (or the pseudogene TRBV3-2) to TRBJ1-1, with TRBD1 as a possible D gene (6 bases). Germline loops: CDR1 LGHDT, CDR2 YNNKEL (reference sequence). V shed 5 bases and J shed 6 bases, with 16 bases lying between them. The CDR3 covers 14 residues. The CDR3 reads CASSIKGETPEAFF. In nucleotides, the CDR3 is TGTGCCAGCAGCATTAAGGGGGAAACACCTGAAGCTTTCTTT.

The chain carries TRBV5-6 and TRBJ1-2, with D unclear. CDR1 and CDR2 (germline): SGHDT, YYEEEE. This CDR3 has 14 residues. Trimming removed 2 bases from V and 2 bases from J, with 10 bases in between. CDR3 sequence: CASSLIRANYGYTF. CDR3 nucleotides: TGTGCCAGCAGCTTAATTCGGGCGAACTATGGCTACACCTTC.

The CDR3 spells CASSSPLFLSGELFF. Here the CDR3 DNA reads TGTGCCAGCAGCTCCCCGCTATTCCTAAGCGGGGAGCTGTTTTTT. J is TRBJ2-2 and V is TRBV5-4; D ambiguous. Germline V gene sequence: CDR1 SGHNT, CDR2 YYREEE (reference sequence). Trimming cost V 3 bases and J 7 bases, with 16 bases left between them. The CDR3 has 15 amino acids.

CDR3 loop: CASNRGSGTEAFF. DNA of the CDR3: TGTGCCAGCAACAGGGGTTCGGGCACTGAAGCTTTCTTT. The V gene is TRBV6-4, the J gene TRBJ1-1, with TRBD1 identical over 7 bases. V gave up 7 bases and J gave up 4 bases; unmatched junction bases: 6. In germline, CDR1 is MRHNA, CDR2 SNTAGT. The CDR3 is made up of 13 amino acids.

This clone was seen only once. The genes are TRBV15 and TRBJ1-3, with D maybe TRBD1 (6 bases). This CDR3 comprises 15 residues. Trimming shortened V by 3 bases and J by 2 bases, and 11 bases separated the two germline ends. CDR1 is LNHNV and CDR2 is YYDKDF in the germline V gene (reference sequence). The CDR3 region is CATSRRGSPGNTIYF. DNA of the CDR3: TGTGCCACCAGCAGGAGGGGGTCCCCTGGAAACACCATATATTTT.

The chain employs TRBV9 and TRBJ1-3; the match to TRBD1 covers 7 bases. The germline V gene has CDR1 SGDLS and CDR2 YYNGEE. Trimming cost V 0 bases and J 2 bases; bases outside gene matches: 5. This CDR3 spans 16 amino acids. CDR3 nucleotides: TGTGCCAGCAGCGTAGCACCGCAGGGGGCTGGAAACACCATATATTTT. Amino acid sequence: CASSVAPQGAGNTIYF.

The V and J genes are TRBV4-2 and TRBJ2-6, with D possibly being TRBD1 or TRBD2 (7 bases each). The CDR3 consists of 19 residues. V lost 3 bases, J lost 0 bases, and 18 bases lay in between. Germline lookup yields CDR1 LGHNA and CDR2 YNFKEQ. This CDR3 reads CASSQAEGGGSSGANVLTF. CDR3 coding DNA: TGTGCCAGCAGCCAGGCTGAAGGGGGCGGGAGCTCTGGGGCCAACGTCCTGACTTTC.